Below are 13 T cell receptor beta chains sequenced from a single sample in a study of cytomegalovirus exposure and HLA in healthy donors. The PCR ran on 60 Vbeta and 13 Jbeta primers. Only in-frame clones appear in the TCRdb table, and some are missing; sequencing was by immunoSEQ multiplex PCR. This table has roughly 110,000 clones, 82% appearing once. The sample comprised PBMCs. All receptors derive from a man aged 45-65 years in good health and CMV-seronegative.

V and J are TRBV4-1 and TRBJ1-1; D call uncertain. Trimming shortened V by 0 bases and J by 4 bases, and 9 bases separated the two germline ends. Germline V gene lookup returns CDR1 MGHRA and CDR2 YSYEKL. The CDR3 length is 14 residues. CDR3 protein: CASSQDRESTEAFF. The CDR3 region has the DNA TGCGCCAGCAGCCAAGATCGAGAGAGCACTGAAGCTTTCTTT.

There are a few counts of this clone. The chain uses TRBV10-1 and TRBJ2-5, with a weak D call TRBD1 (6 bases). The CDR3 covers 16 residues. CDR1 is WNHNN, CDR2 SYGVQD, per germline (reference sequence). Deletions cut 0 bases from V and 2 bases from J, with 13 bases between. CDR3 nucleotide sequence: TGCGCCAGCAGTGAGTCGATAGGTAGGGGGCAAGAGACCCAGTACTTC. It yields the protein CASSESIGRGQETQYF.

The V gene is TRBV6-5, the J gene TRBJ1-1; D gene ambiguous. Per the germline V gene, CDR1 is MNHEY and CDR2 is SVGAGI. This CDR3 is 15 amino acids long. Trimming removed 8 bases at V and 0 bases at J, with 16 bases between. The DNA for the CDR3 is TGTGCCAGCCTTAAACGGGAAAGCATGAACACTGAAGCTTTCTTT. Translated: CASLKRESMNTEAFF.

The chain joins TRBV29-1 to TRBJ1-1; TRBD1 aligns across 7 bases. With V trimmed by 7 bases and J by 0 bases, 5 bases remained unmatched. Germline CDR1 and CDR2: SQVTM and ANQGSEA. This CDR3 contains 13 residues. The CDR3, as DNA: TGCAGCGCCGCGGACAGGATGAACACTGAAGCTTTCTTT. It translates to CSAADRMNTEAFF.

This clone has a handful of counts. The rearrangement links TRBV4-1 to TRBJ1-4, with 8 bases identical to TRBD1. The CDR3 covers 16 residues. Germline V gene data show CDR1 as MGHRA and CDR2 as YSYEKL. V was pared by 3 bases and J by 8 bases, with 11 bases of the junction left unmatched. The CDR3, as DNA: TGCGCCAGCAGCCATTCTAGGACAGGGACGAGGGAAAAACTGTTTTTT. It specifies CASSHSRTGTREKLFF.

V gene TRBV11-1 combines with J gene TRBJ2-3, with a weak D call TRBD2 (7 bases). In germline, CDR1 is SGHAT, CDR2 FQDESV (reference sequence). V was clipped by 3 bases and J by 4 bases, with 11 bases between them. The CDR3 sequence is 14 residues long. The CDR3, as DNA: TGTGCCAGCAGCTTTAGGGGGGGGTCAGATACGCAGTATTTT. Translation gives CASSFRGGSDTQYF.

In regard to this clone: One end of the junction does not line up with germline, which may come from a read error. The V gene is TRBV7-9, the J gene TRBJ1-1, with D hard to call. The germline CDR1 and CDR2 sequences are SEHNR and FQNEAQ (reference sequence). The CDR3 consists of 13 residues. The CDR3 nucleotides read TGTTCCAGCAGCTTTACAGAGAACACTGAAGCTTTCTTT. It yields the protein CSSSFTENTEAFF. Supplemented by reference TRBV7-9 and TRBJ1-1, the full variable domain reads DTGVSQNPRHKITKRGQNVTFRCDPISEHNRLYWYRQTLGQGPEFLTYFQNEAQLEKSRLLSDRFSAERPKGSFSTLEIQRTEQGDSAMYLCSSSFTENTEAFFGQGTRLTVV.

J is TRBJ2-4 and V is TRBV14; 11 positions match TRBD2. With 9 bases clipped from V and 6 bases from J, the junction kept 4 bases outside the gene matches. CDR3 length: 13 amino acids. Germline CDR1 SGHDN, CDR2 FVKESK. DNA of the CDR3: TGTGCCAGTCCCGGGACTAGCGGAAACATTCAGTACTTC. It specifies CASPGTSGNIQYF.

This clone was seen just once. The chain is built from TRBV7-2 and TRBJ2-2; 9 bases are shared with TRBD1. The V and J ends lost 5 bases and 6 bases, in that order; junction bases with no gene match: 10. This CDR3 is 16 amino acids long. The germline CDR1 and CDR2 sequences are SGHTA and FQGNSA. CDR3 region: CASSGAGQGVSGELFF. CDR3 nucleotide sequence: TGTGCCAGCAGCGGGGCGGGACAGGGTGTTTCCGGGGAGCTGTTTTTT. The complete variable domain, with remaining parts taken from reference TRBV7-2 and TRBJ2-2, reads GAGVSQSPSNKVTEKGKDVELRCDPISGHTALYWYRQSLGQGLEFLIYFQGNSAPDKSGLPSDRFSAERTGGSVSTLTIQRTQQEDSAVYLCASSGAGQGVSGELFFGEGSRLTVL.

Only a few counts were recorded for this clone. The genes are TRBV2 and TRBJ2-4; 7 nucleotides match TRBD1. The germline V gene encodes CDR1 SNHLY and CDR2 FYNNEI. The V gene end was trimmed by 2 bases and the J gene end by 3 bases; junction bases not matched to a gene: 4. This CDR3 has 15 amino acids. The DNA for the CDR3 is TGTGCCAGCAGTGAAAGGGGGCGACTCAAAAACATTCAGTACTTC. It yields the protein CASSERGRLKNIQYF.

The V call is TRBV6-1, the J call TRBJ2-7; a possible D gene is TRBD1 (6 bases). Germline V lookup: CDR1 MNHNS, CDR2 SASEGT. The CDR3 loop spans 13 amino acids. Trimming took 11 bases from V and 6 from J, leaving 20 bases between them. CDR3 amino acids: CAARTVIGSEQYF. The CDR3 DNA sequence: TGTGCCGCCCGGACAGTTATTGGAAGCGAGCAGTACTTC.

The CDR3 bases are TGTGCCAGCAGCTTAACACAGGGCGGTTCACCCCTCCACTTT. Translating gives CASSLTQGGSPLHF. The chain links TRBV5-6 to TRBJ1-6, with D tentatively TRBD1 (6 bases). Trimming left V 2 bases short and J 9 bases short, with 12 bases between. This CDR3 comprises 14 residues. Germline CDR1 reads SGHDT; CDR2 reads YYEEEE.

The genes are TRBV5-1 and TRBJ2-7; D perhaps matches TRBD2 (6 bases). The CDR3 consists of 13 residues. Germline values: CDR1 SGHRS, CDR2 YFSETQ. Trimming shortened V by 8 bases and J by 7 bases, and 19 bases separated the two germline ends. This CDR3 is CASYGTFSGEQYF. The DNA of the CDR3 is TGCGCCAGTTACGGGACTTTTTCGGGGGAGCAGTACTTC. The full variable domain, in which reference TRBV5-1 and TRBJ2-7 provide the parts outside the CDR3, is KAGVTQTPRYLIKTRGQQVTLSCSPISGHRSVSWYQQTPGQGLQFLFEYFSETQRNKGNFPGRFSGRQFSNSRSEMNVSTLELGDSALYLCASYGTFSGEQYFGPGTRLTVT.